This T cell receptor (beta chain) stems from a study of T cell repertoires in cytomegalovirus infection. Study-level findings and limits: Carriers of CMV and the relevant HLA type were discriminated by public TCR beta frequency. HLA-C-restricted CMV-specific TCR beta clonotypes were dominant in the ex vivo response.

TCRdb re-called the reads with MiXCR, one entry per CDR3 protein. The profile shows hundreds of thousands of distinct CDR3 sequences, 35% of them singletons. This clonotype was picked up a small number of times. The target antigen is unknown. The receptor was derived from a human donor in good health (CMV status not recorded). Some clones in this sample may be carry-over from other donors' samples. Sequenced material: PBMCs.

The CDR3 region is CSALDRENYGYTF. The DNA for the CDR3 is TGCAGTGCTCTAGACAGGGAGAACTATGGCTACACCTTC. The chain carries TRBV20-1 and TRBJ1-2; 7 nucleotides line up with TRBD1. V lost 5 bases, J lost 2 bases, and 5 bases stayed unmatched. This CDR3 region has 13 residues. Germline loops: CDR1 DFQATT, CDR2 SNEGSKA (reference sequence).